The 30 T cell receptor beta chains below all came from one sample that was sequenced in a study of cytomegalovirus exposure and HLA in healthy donors. Measured with immunoSEQ multiplex PCR; TCRdb has only the in-frame clones, and not every one. The sample consists of a few hundred thousand clones, roughly 87% of them appearing once. Sequencing was done on a sample of PBMCs. Source of these receptors: a woman in her twenties or thirties in good health and CMV-seronegative.

This sequence joins TRBV6-6 and TRBJ2-5, with D possibly called TRBD1 or TRBD2 (5 bases each). V shed 6 bases and J shed 2 bases, with 19 bases lying between them. Germline V gives CDR1 MNHNY, CDR2 SVGAGI (reference sequence). CDR3 length: 16 residues. CDR3 sequence: CASRSIGGVRQETQYF. DNA for the CDR3: TGTGCCAGCAGGTCGATTGGGGGAGTTAGACAAGAGACCCAGTACTTC.

The CDR3 here is CSVDKSGSGNTIYF. As DNA, the CDR3 is TGCAGCGTTGATAAGTCGGGCTCTGGAAACACCATATATTTT. This chain joins TRBV29-1 and TRBJ1-3; D is unresolved. The CDR3 is made up of 14 amino acids. The V end was cut by 3 bases, the J end by 0 bases, with 9 bases between. The germline CDR1 and CDR2 sequences are SQVTM and ANQGSEA.

The rearrangement uses TRBV28 and TRBJ2-7, with TRBD1 matching 7 bases. Germline CDR1 reads MDHEN; CDR2 reads SYDVKM. Trimming at V came to 7 bases and at J to 2 bases, leaving 11 bases not matched to a gene. The CDR3 loop spans 15 amino acids. The CDR3 protein is CASNPEGQGAYEQYF. Written as DNA, the CDR3 is TGTGCCAGCAACCCAGAAGGTCAGGGGGCCTACGAGCAGTACTTC.

This sequence joins TRBV12-2 and TRBJ2-1; TRBD2, as called in the table, went unchecked against the DNA. TRBV12-2 is a known pseudogene. The CDR3 has 16 amino acids. The CDR3 DNA follows: TGTGCAAGTCGCTTAGCGCGGCTAGCGGGAAACAATGAGCAGTTCTTC. It codes for CASRLARLAGNNEQFF.

The J gene is TRBJ2-7, the V gene TRBV28, with 12 bases that match TRBD2. CDR1 MDHEN and CDR2 SYDVKM come from the germline V gene. This CDR3 spans 17 amino acids. V was clipped by 2 bases and J by 5 bases; unmatched bases: 10. The CDR3 region is CASSLNGGLAGSDEQYF. CDR3 nucleotides: TGTGCCAGCAGTTTAAATGGCGGACTAGCGGGAAGCGACGAGCAGTACTTC.

The rearrangement links TRBV4-1 to TRBJ2-1; TRBD2 matches at 9 bases. CDR3 length: 16 residues. V lost 5 bases, J lost 6 bases, and 11 bases stayed unmatched. The germline CDR1 and CDR2 sequences are MGHRA and YSYEKL. The CDR3 sequence is CASSSSLAGLINEQFF. CDR3 nucleotides: TGCGCCAGCAGCTCAAGCCTAGCGGGACTTATCAATGAGCAGTTCTTC.

The gene calls are TRBV28 and TRBJ1-1; 7 nucleotides line up with TRBD1. In germline, CDR1 is MDHEN, CDR2 SYDVKM. The V gene end was trimmed by 3 bases and the J gene end by 0 bases; junction bases not matched to a gene: 4. CDR3 length: 15 residues. The CDR3 coding sequence is TGTGCCAGCAGTTTTTCAGGGGGGATGAACACTGAAGCTTTCTTT. Residues: CASSFSGGMNTEAFF.

This rearrangement joins TRBV4-2 to TRBJ1-3; D is uncertain. V was trimmed by 0 bases and J by 0 bases, leaving 9 bases between them. CDR1 is LGHNA and CDR2 is YNFKEQ in the germline V gene. The CDR3 has 16 residues. CDR3 amino acids: CASSQDRGGSGNTIYF. The CDR3 DNA sequence: TGTGCCAGCAGCCAAGATCGTGGCGGCTCTGGAAACACCATATATTTT.

V usage is TRBV7-3 and J usage is TRBJ2-2, with TRBD2 identical over 13 bases. Trimming removed 5 bases from V and 4 bases from J; junction bases left unmatched: 4. The CDR3 has 16 amino acids. The V gene's germline CDR1 is SGHTA and CDR2 FQGTGA. Here the CDR3 reads CASSVLAGGITGELFF. CDR3 DNA: TGTGCCAGCAGCGTACTAGCGGGAGGGATCACCGGGGAGCTGTTTTTT.

The count of this clone is one. The genes are TRBV10-2 and TRBJ2-7; possible D gene TRBD1, 5 bases. The V end lost 0 bases, the J end lost 3 bases, and 9 bases lay between the germline ends. Germline lookup yields CDR1 WSHSY and CDR2 SAAADI. The CDR3 is 14 amino acids. Here the CDR3 DNA reads TGCGCCAGCAGTGAGTCAGGCCAGGGCTACGAGCAGTACTTC. It is translated as CASSESGQGYEQYF.

This sequence joins TRBV12-5 and TRBJ2-1, with D perhaps given as TRBD1 or TRBD2 (5 bases each). The CDR3 spans 12 residues. Germline V gene lookup returns CDR1 LGHNT and CDR2 FRNRAP. The germline V and J ends were trimmed by 5 bases and 5 bases, with 7 bases remaining between them. CDR3 in DNA: TGTGCTAGTGGTCAGGGAGACAATGAGCAGTTCTTC. This encodes CASGQGDNEQFF.

The chain uses TRBV7-2 and TRBJ1-2; unclear D gene. Germline V gives CDR1 SGHTA, CDR2 FQGNSA. The germline V and J ends were trimmed by 2 bases and 3 bases, with 1 base remaining between them. The CDR3 consists of 11 residues. CDR3 sequence (DNA): TGTGCCAGCAGCTTACACTATGGCTACACCTTC. It specifies CASSLHYGYTF. Combining the CDR3 with reference TRBV7-2 and TRBJ1-2 gives the whole variable domain GAGVSQSPSNKVTEKGKDVELRCDPISGHTALYWYRQSLGQGLEFLIYFQGNSAPDKSGLPSDRFSAERTGGSVSTLTIQRTQQEDSAVYLCASSLHYGYTFGSGTRLTVV.

The chain links TRBV28 to TRBJ1-5, with unresolved D. Germline CDR1 MDHEN, CDR2 SYDVKM. Trimming removed 5 bases from V and 3 bases from J, with 14 bases in between. The CDR3 loop spans 15 amino acids. In DNA, the CDR3 is TGTGCCAGCAGTCTATCACCCCAATTCAATCAGCCCCAGCATTTT. It codes for CASSLSPQFNQPQHF. Complete variable domain (other parts from reference TRBV28 and TRBJ1-5): DVKVTQSSRYLVKRTGEKVFLECVQDMDHENMFWYRQDPGLGLRLIYFSYDVKMKEKGDIPEGYSVSREKKERFSLILESASTNQTSMYLCASSLSPQFNQPQHFGDGTRLSIL.

V gene TRBV11-2 combines with J gene TRBJ2-5, with 7 bases identical to TRBD1. The CDR3 is 13 residues long. The germline CDR1 and CDR2 sequences are SGHAT and FQNNGV. J lost 2 bases, V lost 5 bases, and 2 bases had no gene match. The DNA for the CDR3 is TGTGCCAGCAGCCGGGGACAGCAAGAGACCCAGTACTTC. This sequence encodes CASSRGQQETQYF.

The count of this clone is one. J is TRBJ2-2 and V is TRBV6-1; 11 nucleotides line up with TRBD2. Looked up from germline, CDR1 is MNHNS and CDR2 is SASEGT. CDR3 length: 14 residues. V lost 6 bases, J lost 11 bases, and 8 bases stayed unmatched. CDR3 loop: CASSDLAGGFELFF. In DNA, the CDR3 is TGTGCCAGCAGCGATCTAGCGGGAGGCTTCGAGCTGTTTTTT.

The rearrangement uses TRBV28 and TRBJ2-7; D is uncertain. V lost 3 bases and J 7 bases, leaving 16 bases between the germline ends. The germline V gene encodes CDR1 MDHEN and CDR2 SYDVKM. This CDR3 has 14 amino acids. The CDR3 DNA follows: TGTGCCAGCAGTTTTACGGGCCCTCCTTTTGAGCAGTACTTC. It is translated as CASSFTGPPFEQYF.

The chain couples TRBV25-1 to TRBJ1-1, with 7 bases aligning to TRBD1. V trimming: 6 bases; J trimming: 3 bases; junction bases outside the gene matches: 4. This CDR3 region has 13 residues. Germline V CDR1 and CDR2: MGHDK, SYGVNS. Here the CDR3 reads CASSSQGYTEAFF. In DNA form, the CDR3 reads TGTGCCAGCAGCTCACAGGGGTACACTGAAGCTTTCTTT.

The chain employs TRBV6-6 and TRBJ2-7; TRBD1 agrees at 9 bases. Trimming took 2 bases from V and 2 from J; bases not matched to a gene: 4. Germline CDR1 reads MNHNY; CDR2 reads SVGAGI (reference sequence). This CDR3 has 15 residues. The CDR3 sequence: CASSYGGQGTYEQYF. CDR3 nucleotides: TGTGCCAGCAGTTACGGGGGACAGGGAACCTACGAGCAGTACTTC.

The gene calls are TRBV18 and TRBJ1-5; D perhaps matches TRBD1 (5 bases). The germline V gene encodes CDR1 KGHSH and CDR2 LQKENI. V was clipped by 3 bases and J by 4 bases, with 10 bases between them. This CDR3 is 14 amino acids long. CDR3 sequence reads: CASSPGTDNQPQHF. CDR3 sequence (DNA): TGTGCCAGCTCACCTGGGACGGATAATCAGCCCCAGCATTTT.

J is TRBJ1-5 and V is TRBV4-2; D may be TRBD1 (5 bases). There are 17 residues in the CDR3. The V gene lost 2 bases and the J gene lost 0 bases, with 14 bases spanning the gap. CDR1 LGHNA and CDR2 YNFKEQ come from the germline V gene. The CDR3 here is CASSQFPQANSNQPQHF. The CDR3 region has the DNA TGTGCCAGCAGCCAATTCCCACAGGCGAATAGCAATCAGCCCCAGCATTTT.

The V and J genes are TRBV11-2 and TRBJ2-7; tentatively, D is TRBD2 (6 bases). Trimming pared 5 bases from V and 1 base from J, leaving 15 bases between. Germline lookup yields CDR1 SGHAT and CDR2 FQNNGV. The CDR3 has 15 amino acids. The CDR3 sequence: CASSSASGPSYEQYF. The CDR3 DNA follows: TGTGCCAGCAGCAGCGCCAGCGGGCCGTCCTACGAGCAGTACTTC.

The V and J genes are TRBV28 and TRBJ2-7, with 9 bases identical to TRBD1. This CDR3 contains 14 residues. Trimming removed 3 bases from V and 6 bases from J; junction bases left unmatched: 6. The germline V gene encodes CDR1 MDHEN and CDR2 SYDVKM. The CDR3 loop is CASSFGTGWSEQYF. CDR3 DNA: TGTGCCAGCAGTTTTGGGACAGGGTGGTCCGAGCAGTACTTC.

V gene TRBV11-3 combines with J gene TRBJ1-3; 7 nucleotides match TRBD1. With 2 bases clipped from V and 0 bases from J, the junction kept 4 bases outside the gene matches. The CDR3 totals 16 residues. Germline-derived CDR1 and CDR2 are SGHNT and YENEEA. CDR3 DNA sequence: TGTGCCAGCAGCTTAAGAGGGACAGACTCTGGAAACACCATATATTTT. The encoded protein is CASSLRGTDSGNTIYF.

The chain combines TRBV9 with TRBJ2-7; D could derive from TRBD1 or TRBD2 (5 bases each). V lost 4 bases and J 2 bases, leaving 16 bases between the germline ends. The CDR3 has 15 residues. Germline V CDR1 and CDR2: SGDLS, YYNGEE. The CDR3 coding sequence is TGTGCCAGCAGCCTAACCGGGGCAGGAGCCTACGAGCAGTACTTC. Translation: CASSLTGAGAYEQYF. The whole variable domain, filled in from reference TRBV9 and TRBJ2-7, reads DSGVTQTPKHLITATGQRVTLRCSPRSGDLSVYWYQQSLDQGLQFLIQYYNGEERAKGNILERFSAQQFPDLHSELNLSSLELGDSALYFCASSLTGAGAYEQYFGPGTRLTVT.

This clone was counted once. The chain is built from TRBV19 and TRBJ2-3, with 7 bases aligning to TRBD1. Germline loops: CDR1 LNHDA, CDR2 SQIVND (reference sequence). Trimming cost V 7 bases and J 0 bases; bases outside gene matches: 4. This CDR3 has 14 residues. The CDR3 DNA reads as TGTGCCAGTACAAAGGGGGCTAGCACAGATACGCAGTATTTT. It encodes CASTKGASTDTQYF.

The chain combines TRBV7-6 with TRBJ2-1; 14 positions match TRBD2. V lost 1 base and J lost 15; bases outside the gene matches: 14. In germline, CDR1 is SGHVS, CDR2 FNYEAQ. The CDR3 consists of 17 residues. The CDR3 reads CASSLVSTGTSGSPPFF. Written as DNA, the CDR3 is TGTGCCAGCAGCTTAGTTAGTACCGGGACTAGCGGGAGTCCACCGTTCTTC.

Concerning this clone itself: The sample has other DNA sequences that encode this CDR3 too. The chain recombines TRBV9 with TRBJ2-1; tentatively, D is TRBD1 or TRBD2 (5 bases each). This CDR3 contains 14 residues. Germline loops: CDR1 SGDLS, CDR2 YYNGEE. V lost 3 bases and J 0 bases, leaving 7 bases between the germline ends. DNA for the CDR3: TGTGCCAGCAGCGCAGGGAGCTCCTACAATGAGCAGTTCTTC. Translation: CASSAGSSYNEQFF. Based on the CDR3 plus reference TRBV9 and TRBJ2-1, the full variable domain is DSGVTQTPKHLITATGQRVTLRCSPRSGDLSVYWYQQSLDQGLQFLIQYYNGEERAKGNILERFSAQQFPDLHSELNLSSLELGDSALYFCASSAGSSYNEQFFGPGTRLTVL.

This rearrangement joins TRBV7-3 to TRBJ2-1; 10 nucleotides line up with TRBD2. The J segment lost 8 bases and the V segment lost 2 bases, leaving 6 bases of the junction unmatched. The CDR3 length is 15 residues. Germline V gene sequence: CDR1 SGHTA, CDR2 FQGTGA. The CDR3 DNA reads as TGTGCCAGCAGCTTAGGGATAGCGGGAGGCCATGAGCAGTTCTTC. The encoded protein is CASSLGIAGGHEQFF.

This chain joins TRBV27 and TRBJ2-5; 9 bases map to TRBD1. The trim removed 4 bases at V and 5 bases at J, leaving 11 bases unmatched. Germline V CDR1 and CDR2: MNHEY, SMNVEV (reference sequence). The CDR3 contains 16 residues. Here the CDR3 DNA reads TGTGCCAGCAGTTCCATGACAGGGGGTGGTCGGGAGACCCAGTACTTC. This sequence encodes CASSSMTGGGRETQYF.

The chain carries TRBV4-1 and TRBJ2-1; TRBD2 agrees at 7 bases. This CDR3 region has 15 residues. Looked up from germline, CDR1 is MGHRA and CDR2 is YSYEKL. V was clipped by 4 bases and J by 0 bases; unmatched bases: 3. The CDR3 here is CASSPGLDSYNEQFF. DNA for the CDR3: TGCGCCAGCAGCCCTGGACTAGACTCCTACAATGAGCAGTTCTTC.